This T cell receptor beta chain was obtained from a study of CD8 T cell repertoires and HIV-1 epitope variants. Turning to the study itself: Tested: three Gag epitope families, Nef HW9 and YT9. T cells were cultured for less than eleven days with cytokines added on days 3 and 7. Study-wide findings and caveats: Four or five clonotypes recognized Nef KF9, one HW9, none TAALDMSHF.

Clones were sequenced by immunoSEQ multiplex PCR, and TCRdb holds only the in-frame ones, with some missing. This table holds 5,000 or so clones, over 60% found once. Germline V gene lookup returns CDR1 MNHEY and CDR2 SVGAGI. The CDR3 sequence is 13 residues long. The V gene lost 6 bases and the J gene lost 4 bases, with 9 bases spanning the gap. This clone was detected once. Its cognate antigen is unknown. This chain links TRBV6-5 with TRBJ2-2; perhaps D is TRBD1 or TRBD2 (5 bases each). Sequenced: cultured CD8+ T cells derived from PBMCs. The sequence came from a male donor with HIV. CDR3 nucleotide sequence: TGTGCCAGCAGCCGGGACGTCACCGGGGAGCTGTTTTTT. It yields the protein CASSRDVTGELFF.